Reported below is one TCR beta chain. The record originates from a study of PD-L1 blockade in urothelial cancer. In the study overall: Typically, measured as a median, blood samples had 140,000 or so T cells.

Germline values: CDR1 LNHNV, CDR2 YYDKDF (reference sequence). V lost 0 bases to trimming and J lost 7 bases; unmatched junction nucleotides: 5. The CDR3 runs to 16 residues. Synthetic analogs of TCR templates were spiked into every PCR. This table comes from immunoSEQ multiplex PCR, and its TCRdb copy is limited to in-frame clones, with some not included. The sample records 83,000 or so clones, around 78% being singletons. The time point denotes: peripheral blood 6 weeks after treatment start. Patients suffered from locally advanced or metastatic urothelial carcinoma. This chain joins TRBV15 and TRBJ2-1, with 11 positions matching TRBD2. This sample comprised PBMCs, obtained around atezolizumab (anti-PD-L1) treatment. The TCR comes from a man between 65 and 85 years old with urothelial cancer. The CDR3 region is CATSRELAGVTNEQFF. The CDR3 DNA reads as TGTGCCACCAGCAGAGAACTAGCGGGAGTTACGAATGAGCAGTTCTTC. Using reference TRBV15 and TRBJ2-1 for the parts outside the CDR3, the full variable domain is DAMVIQNPRYQVTQFGKPVTLSCSQTLNHNVMYWYQQKSSQAPKLLFHYYDKDFNNEADTPDNFQSRRPNTSFCFLDIRSPGLGDTAMYLCATSRELAGVTNEQFFGPGTRLTVL.